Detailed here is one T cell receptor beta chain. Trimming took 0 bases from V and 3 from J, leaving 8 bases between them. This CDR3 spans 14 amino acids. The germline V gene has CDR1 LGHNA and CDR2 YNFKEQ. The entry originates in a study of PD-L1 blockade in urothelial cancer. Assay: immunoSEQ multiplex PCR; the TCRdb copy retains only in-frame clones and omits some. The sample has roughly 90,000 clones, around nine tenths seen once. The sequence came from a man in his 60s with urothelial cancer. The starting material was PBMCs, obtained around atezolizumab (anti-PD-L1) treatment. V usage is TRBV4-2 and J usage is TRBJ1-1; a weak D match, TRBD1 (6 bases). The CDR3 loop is CASSQERGYTEAFF. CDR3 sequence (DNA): TGTGCCAGCAGCCAAGAAAGGGGGTACACTGAAGCTTTCTTT.